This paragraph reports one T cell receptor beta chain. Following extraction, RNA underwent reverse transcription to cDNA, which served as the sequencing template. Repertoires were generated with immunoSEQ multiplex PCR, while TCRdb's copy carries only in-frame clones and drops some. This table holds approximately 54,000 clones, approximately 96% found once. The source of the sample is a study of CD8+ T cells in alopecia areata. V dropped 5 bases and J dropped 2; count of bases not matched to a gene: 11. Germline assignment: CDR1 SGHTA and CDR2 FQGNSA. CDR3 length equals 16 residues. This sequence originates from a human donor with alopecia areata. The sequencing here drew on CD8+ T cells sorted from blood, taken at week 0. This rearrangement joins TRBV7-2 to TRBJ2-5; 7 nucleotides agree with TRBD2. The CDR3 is CASSPGRTGRQETQYF. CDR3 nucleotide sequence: TGTGCCAGCAGCCCCGGGAGGACGGGGAGACAAGAGACCCAGTACTTC.